These 25 T cell receptor beta chains were sequenced from one sample in a study of cytomegalovirus exposure and HLA in healthy donors. Both 60 Vbeta primers and 13 Jbeta primers went into the PCR. The assay was immunoSEQ multiplex PCR, and TCRdb's table has in-frame clones only and misses some. The table records 200,000 to 250,000 clones, roughly 85% of them present only once. Material for sequencing was PBMCs. The receptors shown here come from a man aged 18 to 35 in good health and CMV-seronegative.

This clone was seen only a few times. The chain uses TRBV4-3 and TRBJ2-1; 10 bases are a match to TRBD1. With V trimmed by 0 bases and J by 8 bases, 4 bases remained unmatched. Germline V gene data show CDR1 as LGHNA and CDR2 as YSLEER. The CDR3 runs 15 residues. CDR3 nucleotides: TGCGCCAGCAGCCAAGATGAGACAGGGGGCGATGAGCAGTTCTTC. It is translated as CASSQDETGGDEQFF.

The chain's CDR3 is CASSSTPGYDEQFF. As DNA, the CDR3 is TGCGCCAGCAGCTCGACACCAGGGTACGATGAGCAGTTCTTC. V is TRBV5-1 and J is TRBJ2-1, with D possibly matching TRBD1 (5 bases). The germline CDR1 and CDR2 sequences are SGHRS and YFSETQ. V dropped 3 bases and J dropped 8 bases, with 15 bases sitting between them. CDR3 length: 14 residues.

This clone was detected only a few times. This rearrangement joins TRBV7-9 to TRBJ2-5, with 8 bases aligning to TRBD2. Germline lookup yields CDR1 SEHNR and CDR2 FQNEAQ (reference sequence). The CDR3 contains 13 residues. After removal of 6 bases from V and 4 bases from J, the junction contained 4 bases not matched to a gene. The CDR3 here is CASSLRGGETQYF. The CDR3 DNA reads TGTGCCAGCAGTCTCCGGGGGGGAGAGACCCAGTACTTC.

Of note for this clone: At one boundary the junction diverges from the germline segment, which might be a read error. V usage is TRBV7-8 and J usage is TRBJ1-2; D is possibly TRBD1 (6 bases). CDR3 length: 13 residues. Per the germline V gene, CDR1 is SGHVS and CDR2 is FQNEAQ. CDR3 protein: CVSSGGQNYGYTF. CDR3 DNA: TGTGTCAGCAGCGGAGGACAGAACTATGGCTACACCTTC. Using reference TRBV7-8 and TRBJ1-2 for the parts outside the CDR3, the full variable domain is GAGVSQSPRYKVAKRGQDVALRCDPISGHVSLFWYQQALGQGPEFLTYFQNEAQLDKSGLPSDRFFAERPEGSVSTLKIQRTQQEDSAVYLCVSSGGQNYGYTFGSGTRLTVV.

CDR3 sequence (DNA): TGTGCCAGCAGCTTAGTCGGACAGGGGGCAGATACGCAGTATTTT. Translating it yields CASSLVGQGADTQYF. V gene TRBV11-2 combines with J gene TRBJ2-3; 10 bases are shared with TRBD1. The CDR3 length is 15 residues. Trimming at V came to 1 base and at J to 4 bases, leaving 2 bases not matched to a gene. Germline V gives CDR1 SGHAT, CDR2 FQNNGV.

This chain joins TRBV4-1 and TRBJ1-2, with 7 bases identical to TRBD1. Unmatched junction bases numbered 9, after V lost 0 bases and J lost 2 bases. This CDR3 is built from 17 residues. CDR1 and CDR2 from the germline V gene are MGHRA and YSYEKL. For the CDR3, the DNA is TGCGCCAGCAGCCAAGATTGGGCAGGGGGATACAACTATGGCTACACCTTC. As protein: CASSQDWAGGYNYGYTF.

V usage is TRBV19 and J usage is TRBJ1-1; TRBD1 might be the D (5 bases). The V end lost 3 bases, the J end lost 5 bases, and 10 bases lay between the germline ends. The CDR3 extends over 13 amino acids. Germline values: CDR1 LNHDA, CDR2 SQIVND (reference sequence). Here the CDR3 DNA reads TGTGCCAGTAGTATGGGGGGGAGGACTGAAGCTTTCTTT. It specifies CASSMGGRTEAFF.

The chain employs TRBV4-2 and TRBJ2-5; TRBD2 matches at 8 bases. Germline assignment: CDR1 LGHNA and CDR2 YNFKEQ. V trimming: 1 base; J trimming: 1 base; junction bases outside the gene matches: 5. The CDR3 sequence is 16 residues long. The CDR3 DNA reads TGTGCCAGCAGCCAAGTCAGTAGCGGGGTCCAAGAGACCCAGTACTTC. Its translation is CASSQVSSGVQETQYF.

This sequence joins TRBV7-9 and TRBJ2-5; TRBD2 matches 14 bases. CDR3 length: 16 amino acids. Germline V lookup: CDR1 SEHNR, CDR2 FQNEAQ (reference sequence). J lost 3 bases, V lost 4 bases, and 4 bases had no gene match. CDR3 bases: TGTGCCAGCAGCTGGGGACTAGCGGGGGAAAAAGAGACCCAGTACTTC. This sequence encodes CASSWGLAGEKETQYF.

The rearrangement uses TRBV7-6 and TRBJ2-1; 10 positions agree with TRBD2. Trimming removed 8 bases from V and 7 bases from J; junction bases left unmatched: 14. This CDR3 region has 16 residues. Germline V lookup: CDR1 SGHVS, CDR2 FNYEAQ. CDR3 protein: CASRPGGLAGDNEQFF. The CDR3 region has the DNA TGTGCCAGCCGACCCGGTGGGCTAGCGGGGGATAATGAGCAGTTCTTC.

The rearrangement links TRBV5-4 to TRBJ1-1, with D tentatively TRBD1 (5 bases). Germline assignment: CDR1 SGHNT and CDR2 YYREEE (reference sequence). Trimming cost V 0 bases and J 3 bases, with 18 bases left between them. The CDR3 covers 17 residues. CDR3 in DNA: TGTGCCAGCAGCTTGGTATACGGGGGTGGGGCGGACACTGAAGCTTTCTTT. Its translation is CASSLVYGGGADTEAFF.

The chain has TRBV7-2 and TRBJ2-5, with D possibly TRBD2 on 5 matching bases. The CDR3 loop spans 14 amino acids. Trimming removed 3 bases from V and 2 bases from J, with 10 bases in between. The germline V gene encodes CDR1 SGHTA and CDR2 FQGNSA. The chain's CDR3 is CASSFFGIQETQYF. As DNA, the CDR3 is TGTGCCAGCAGCTTTTTCGGGATTCAAGAGACCCAGTACTTC.

In DNA form, the CDR3 reads TGTGCCAGCAGTGGAGGGACTAGCGGGGGGGCACGGGAGCAGTACTTC. This gives the protein CASSGGTSGGAREQYF. The rearrangement links TRBV2 to TRBJ2-5; 16 bases are shared with TRBD2. J lost 11 bases, V lost 4 bases, and 10 bases had no gene match. The CDR3 is 16 residues long. Germline loops: CDR1 SNHLY, CDR2 FYNNEI.

The CDR3 nucleotides read TGCGCCAGCAGCCAAATAGCGGGAGAAGTGGACGAGCAGTACTTC. It encodes CASSQIAGEVDEQYF. V is TRBV4-3 and J is TRBJ2-7, with TRBD2 identical over 9 bases. This CDR3 contains 15 residues. From germline, CDR1 is LGHNA and CDR2 YSLEER. V trimming: 2 bases; J trimming: 5 bases; junction bases outside the gene matches: 7.

This clone occurred once. This sequence joins TRBV5-6 and TRBJ2-5; 9 positions agree with TRBD1. The ends lost 5 bases at V and 3 bases at J; junction bases unmatched: 8. CDR3 length equals 15 residues. Germline lookup yields CDR1 SGHDT and CDR2 YYEEEE. The CDR3 sequence is CASSGTGYGKETQYF. The CDR3 nucleotides are TGTGCCAGCAGTGGGACAGGGTATGGGAAAGAGACCCAGTACTTC.

This sequence joins TRBV9 and TRBJ2-2; 7 bases match TRBD1. Germline V gene data show CDR1 as SGDLS and CDR2 as YYNGEE. V dropped 0 bases and J dropped 2; count of bases not matched to a gene: 7. The CDR3 consists of 17 residues. DNA of the CDR3: TGTGCCAGCAGCGTAGCTACGAGACAGGGAAACACCGGGGAGCTGTTTTTT. This codes for CASSVATRQGNTGELFF.

J is TRBJ2-2 and V is TRBV2; 15 bases line up with TRBD2. The V segment lost 6 bases and the J segment 2 bases; nucleotides outside the gene matches: 4. The germline V gene encodes CDR1 SNHLY and CDR2 FYNNEI. This CDR3 contains 17 residues. CDR3 in DNA: TGTGCCAGCAGGACGGGACTAGCGGGAGGAAACACCGGGGAGCTGTTTTTT. Its translation is CASRTGLAGGNTGELFF. Full variable domain (rest looked up from reference TRBV2 and TRBJ2-2): EPEVTQTPSHQVTQMGQEVILRCVPISNHLYFYWYRQILGQKVEFLVSFYNNEISEKSEIFDDQFSVERPDGSNFTLKIRSTKLEDSAMYFCASRTGLAGGNTGELFFGEGSRLTVL.

The V and J genes are TRBV6-1 and TRBJ1-5; no definite D call. Germline CDR1 reads MNHNS; CDR2 reads SASEGT. The CDR3 covers 11 residues. V shed 2 bases and J shed 7 bases, with 3 bases lying between them. This CDR3 is CASSESQPQHF. As DNA, the CDR3 is TGTGCCAGCAGTGAAAGCCAGCCCCAGCATTTT.

This chain joins TRBV19 and TRBJ1-2; a possible D gene is TRBD1 (6 bases). Germline V gives CDR1 LNHDA, CDR2 SQIVND (reference sequence). CDR3 length equals 16 residues. V dropped 5 bases and J dropped 6 bases, with 22 bases sitting between them. CDR3: CASSPNNAQGFDGYTF. The CDR3 DNA is TGTGCCAGTAGTCCAAACAACGCACAGGGTTTCGATGGCTACACCTTC.

V and J are TRBV10-3 and TRBJ2-1, with TRBD2 matching 11 bases. The CDR3 totals 19 residues. Unmatched junction bases numbered 13, after V lost 4 bases and J lost 2 bases. The germline CDR1 and CDR2 sequences are ENHRY and SYGVKD. The CDR3 loop reads CAISGTSGRDPNTYNEQFF. CDR3 sequence (DNA): TGTGCCATCAGTGGAACTAGCGGGAGAGACCCAAATACCTACAATGAGCAGTTCTTC.

This clone was seen a single time. This sequence joins TRBV5-1 and TRBJ2-1; 8 bases fit TRBD2. The V gene's germline CDR1 is SGHRS and CDR2 YFSETQ. The CDR3 totals 15 residues. V lost 4 bases and J lost 4; bases outside the gene matches: 7. CDR3 in amino acids: CASSGSGERYNEQFF. As DNA, the CDR3 is TGCGCCAGCAGCGGTAGCGGGGAGCGGTACAATGAGCAGTTCTTC.

The V and J genes are TRBV5-6 and TRBJ1-2; D is undetermined. CDR1 is SGHDT and CDR2 is YYEEEE in the germline V gene. Trimming pared 4 bases from V and 3 bases from J, leaving 16 bases between. The CDR3 extends over 15 amino acids. Here the CDR3 reads CASSPWRPEDYGYTF. In DNA, the CDR3 is TGTGCCAGCAGCCCCTGGAGGCCAGAGGACTATGGCTACACCTTC.

This clone was seen only once. The rearrangement links TRBV28 to TRBJ2-5, with D possibly being TRBD2 (5 bases). The V gene's germline CDR1 is MDHEN and CDR2 SYDVKM. The CDR3 is made up of 16 amino acids. The V end lost 2 bases, the J end lost 0 bases, and 13 bases lay between the germline ends. CDR3 DNA: TGTGCCAGCAGTTTAGGGCTAGCTGGGTACCAAGAGACCCAGTACTTC. It codes for CASSLGLAGYQETQYF. Using reference TRBV28 and TRBJ2-5 for the parts outside the CDR3, the full variable domain is DVKVTQSSRYLVKRTGEKVFLECVQDMDHENMFWYRQDPGLGLRLIYFSYDVKMKEKGDIPEGYSVSREKKERFSLILESASTNQTSMYLCASSLGLAGYQETQYFGPGTRLLVL.

The V and J genes are TRBV13 and TRBJ2-3; D is unresolved. This CDR3 is 15 amino acids long. Germline CDR1 and CDR2: PRHDT and FYEKMQ (reference sequence). The V end was cut by 3 bases, the J end by 3 bases, with 13 bases between. The CDR3 here is CASSFGARWTDTQYF. The CDR3 DNA sequence: TGTGCCAGCAGCTTTGGTGCCCGGTGGACAGATACGCAGTATTTT.

V usage is TRBV4-3 and J usage is TRBJ2-3; no firm D call. The CDR3 is made up of 17 amino acids. With 1 base removed from V and 1 base from J, the gap between germline ends came to 15 bases. Germline CDR1 LGHNA, CDR2 YSLEER. CDR3 sequence: CASSQAAETLRTDTQYF. The DNA for the CDR3 is TGCGCCAGCAGCCAAGCGGCGGAGACCTTACGCACAGATACGCAGTATTTT.